The rows below give T cell receptor beta chains drawn from one sample of a study of T cell responses to AZD1222 COVID-19 vaccine. Here immunoSEQ multiplex PCR was the method, and the copy in TCRdb shows in-frame clones only, minus some. The sample lists 70,000 to 95,000 clones, almost 90% seen once, with less than 9% in the top ten. Sequenced material: peripheral blood, taken 28 days after the second AZD1222 dose. These receptors were obtained from an adult who received the AZD1222 COVID-19 vaccine. The CDR3 runs from the conserved cysteine through the conserved F or W. Each record gives: V gene, J gene, clone size, D gene, CDR3 protein, CDR3 DNA. The D gene is left open where the match is weak. Clone sizes are given selectively: once, few, many, or a class where the clone is expanded.

V gene: TRBV7-8
J gene: TRBJ2-2
clone size: -
D gene: TRBD2
CDR3 protein: CASSLEGSGRGELFF
CDR3 DNA: TGTGCCAGCAGCTTAGAGGGTAGCGGGAGAGGGGAGCTGTTTTTT

V gene: TRBV5-1
J gene: TRBJ1-6
clone size: -
D gene: -
CDR3 protein: CASAGKDNSPLHF
CDR3 DNA: TGCGCCAGCGCAGGGAAGGATAATTCACCCCTCCACTTT

V gene: TRBV7-9
J gene: TRBJ2-7
clone size: -
D gene: -
CDR3 protein: CASSPRGYEQYF
CDR3 DNA: TGTGCCAGCAGCCCCCGGGGGTACGAGCAGTACTTC

V gene: TRBV9
J gene: TRBJ2-1
clone size: -
D gene: -
CDR3 protein: CASSPFRKNNEQFF
CDR3 DNA: TGTGCCAGCAGCCCCTTTAGAAAGAACAATGAGCAGTTCTTC

V gene: TRBV27
J gene: TRBJ2-1
clone size: -
D gene: -
CDR3 protein: CASRGGGLPYNEQFF
CDR3 DNA: TGTGCCAGCAGAGGGGGGGGACTCCCTTACAATGAGCAGTTCTTC

V gene: TRBV30
J gene: TRBJ2-7
clone size: few
D gene: -
CDR3 protein: CAWSIQKGSEQYF
CDR3 DNA: TGTGCCTGGAGTATTCAGAAAGGTTCCGAGCAGTACTTC

V gene: TRBV7-8
J gene: TRBJ2-7
clone size: -
D gene: -
CDR3 protein: CASSSDTSSYEQYF
CDR3 DNA: TGTGCCAGCAGCTCGGACACCAGCTCCTACGAGCAGTACTTC

V gene: TRBV12-3/TRBV12-4
J gene: TRBJ2-5
clone size: once
D gene: -
CDR3 protein: CASSWAGSETQYF
CDR3 DNA: TGTGCCAGCAGTTGGGCGGGTTCGGAGACCCAGTACTTC

V gene: TRBV6-1
J gene: TRBJ1-2
clone size: few
D gene: -
CDR3 protein: CASSEGSGLDNYGYTF
CDR3 DNA: TGTGCCAGCAGTGAAGGGTCAGGACTCGACAACTATGGCTACACCTTC

V gene: TRBV5-6
J gene: TRBJ2-1
clone size: -
D gene: TRBD2
CDR3 protein: CASSPPTETSGTHEQFF
CDR3 DNA: TGTGCCAGCAGCCCCCCCACAGAGACTAGCGGGACCCATGAGCAGTTCTTC

V gene: TRBV2
J gene: TRBJ2-2
clone size: -
D gene: -
CDR3 protein: CASKVALANTGELFF
CDR3 DNA: TGTGCCAGCAAGGTAGCGCTCGCGAACACCGGGGAGCTGTTTTTT

V gene: TRBV7-9
J gene: TRBJ1-3
clone size: -
D gene: -
CDR3 protein: CASSLAQGNTIYF
CDR3 DNA: TGTGCCAGCAGCTTAGCCCAGGGAAACACCATATATTTT

V gene: TRBV28
J gene: TRBJ1-5
clone size: few
D gene: -
CDR3 protein: CASSPHTGNQPQHF
CDR3 DNA: TGTGCCAGCAGCCCCCACACTGGCAATCAGCCCCAGCATTTT

V gene: TRBV6-4
J gene: TRBJ2-3
clone size: -
D gene: -
CDR3 protein: CASSVVSPGTDTQYF
CDR3 DNA: TGTGCCAGCAGTGTGGTATCTCCGGGCACAGATACGCAGTATTTT

V gene: TRBV19
J gene: TRBJ1-5
clone size: -
D gene: -
CDR3 protein: CASSIDRGQPQHF
CDR3 DNA: TGTGCCAGTAGTATAGATCGGGGTCAGCCCCAGCATTTT

V gene: TRBV6-6
J gene: TRBJ1-5
clone size: -
D gene: TRBD1
CDR3 protein: CASSLRTGQGQPQHF
CDR3 DNA: TGTGCCAGCAGCCTGAGGACAGGGCAGGGTCAGCCCCAGCATTTT

V gene: TRBV4-1
J gene: TRBJ2-1
clone size: -
D gene: TRBD2
CDR3 protein: CASSPLLTSGGHNVQFF
CDR3 DNA: TGCGCCAGCAGCCCGTTATTGACTAGCGGGGGGCACAATGTGCAGTTCTTC

V gene: TRBV7-2
J gene: TRBJ2-5
clone size: -
D gene: TRBD1
CDR3 protein: CASSLLGTGVRGETQYF
CDR3 DNA: TGTGCCAGCAGCTTATTAGGGACAGGAGTGAGGGGGGAGACCCAGTACTTC

V gene: TRBV7-9
J gene: TRBJ1-2
clone size: -
D gene: TRBD1
CDR3 protein: CASSSDRGIRSNYGYTF
CDR3 DNA: TGTGCCAGCAGCTCGGACAGGGGCATCAGGAGTAACTATGGCTACACCTTC

V gene: TRBV4-1
J gene: TRBJ2-7
clone size: -
D gene: TRBD2
CDR3 protein: CASSQDPGTSGREQYF
CDR3 DNA: TGCGCCAGCAGCCAAGATCCGGGGACTAGTGGGCGAGAGCAGTACTTC

V gene: TRBV10-1
J gene: TRBJ1-1
clone size: -
D gene: -
CDR3 protein: CASSDQVTEEAFF
CDR3 DNA: TGCGCCAGCAGTGATCAAGTGACAGAGGAAGCTTTCTTT

V gene: TRBV24-1
J gene: TRBJ2-2
clone size: -
D gene: TRBD1
CDR3 protein: CATSAPRQGAGELFF
CDR3 DNA: TGTGCCACCAGTGCTCCCCGACAGGGGGCCGGGGAGCTGTTTTTT

V gene: TRBV28
J gene: TRBJ1-4
clone size: -
D gene: -
CDR3 protein: CASSFFPNEKLFF
CDR3 DNA: TGTGCCAGCAGTTTTTTCCCCAATGAAAAACTGTTTTTT

V gene: TRBV19
J gene: TRBJ2-7
clone size: -
D gene: TRBD1
CDR3 protein: CASSPGGAGTGLYEQYF
CDR3 DNA: TGTGCCAGTAGCCCCGGGGGTGCTGGGACAGGTCTCTACGAGCAGTACTTC

V gene: TRBV7-2
J gene: TRBJ1-2
clone size: -
D gene: TRBD1
CDR3 protein: CASSFAYPDRGGPNYGYTF
CDR3 DNA: TGTGCCAGCAGCTTTGCTTATCCGGACAGGGGCGGCCCTAACTATGGCTACACCTTC

V gene: TRBV5-1
J gene: TRBJ1-3
clone size: -
D gene: -
CDR3 protein: CASKGSSGNTIYF
CDR3 DNA: TGCGCCAGCAAGGGAAGCTCTGGAAACACCATATATTTT

V gene: TRBV19
J gene: TRBJ1-1
clone size: -
D gene: -
CDR3 protein: CASNTRWGNEAFF
CDR3 DNA: TGTGCCAGTAACACGAGGTGGGGTAATGAAGCTTTCTTT

V gene: TRBV2
J gene: TRBJ1-2
clone size: -
D gene: -
CDR3 protein: CASSEIPTGYEGYTF
CDR3 DNA: TGTGCCAGCAGTGAAATCCCTACAGGGTATGAAGGCTACACCTTC

V gene: TRBV2
J gene: TRBJ1-5
clone size: -
D gene: TRBD1
CDR3 protein: CASSDNRGPNQPQHF
CDR3 DNA: TGTGCCAGCAGTGACAACAGGGGGCCCAATCAGCCCCAGCATTTT

V gene: TRBV5-1
J gene: TRBJ1-2
clone size: -
D gene: -
CDR3 protein: CASSEGRLGDGYTF
CDR3 DNA: TGCGCCAGCAGTGAAGGGCGCCTGGGGGATGGCTACACCTTC

V gene: TRBV4-1
J gene: TRBJ1-3
clone size: -
D gene: -
CDR3 protein: CASSQVWSSGNTIYF
CDR3 DNA: TGCGCCAGCAGCCAAGTCTGGAGCTCTGGAAACACCATATATTTT

V gene: TRBV2
J gene: TRBJ2-2
clone size: -
D gene: -
CDR3 protein: CASSDLGDTGELFF
CDR3 DNA: TGTGCCAGCAGTGATTTGGGGGATACCGGGGAGCTGTTTTTT

V gene: TRBV7-2
J gene: TRBJ1-2
clone size: -
D gene: TRBD1
CDR3 protein: CASSLDRGPYGYTF
CDR3 DNA: TGTGCCAGCAGCTTAGACAGGGGCCCCTATGGCTACACCTTC

V gene: TRBV29-1
J gene: TRBJ2-1
clone size: -
D gene: -
CDR3 protein: CSVEIVDEQFF
CDR3 DNA: TGCAGCGTTGAAATTGTGGATGAGCAGTTCTTC

V gene: TRBV7-6
J gene: TRBJ1-4
clone size: -
D gene: -
CDR3 protein: CASSLGGWDEKLFF
CDR3 DNA: TGTGCCAGCAGCTTGGGGGGTTGGGATGAAAAACTGTTTTTT

V gene: TRBV18
J gene: TRBJ2-7
clone size: -
D gene: TRBD2
CDR3 protein: CASSPLAGANYEQYF
CDR3 DNA: TGTGCCAGCTCTCCACTAGCGGGAGCCAACTACGAGCAGTACTTC

V gene: TRBV6-1
J gene: TRBJ1-6
clone size: once
D gene: -
CDR3 protein: CASSEAAGLDSPLHF
CDR3 DNA: TGTGCCAGCAGTGAAGCCGCAGGGCTCGATTCACCCCTCCACTTT

V gene: TRBV28
J gene: TRBJ1-1
clone size: few
D gene: -
CDR3 protein: CATEKNTEAFF
CDR3 DNA: TGTGCCACCGAAAAGAACACTGAAGCTTTCTTT

V gene: TRBV6-1
J gene: TRBJ1-5
clone size: -
D gene: -
CDR3 protein: CASSDGGSNQPQHF
CDR3 DNA: TGTGCCAGCAGTGATGGGGGGTCCAATCAGCCCCAGCATTTT

V gene: TRBV7-9
J gene: TRBJ1-1
clone size: -
D gene: -
CDR3 protein: CASSFLQGVNTEAFF
CDR3 DNA: TGTGCCAGCAGCTTCCTACAGGGAGTGAACACTGAAGCTTTCTTT